These 23 T cell receptor beta chains originate from one sample sequenced in a study of Graves' ophthalmopathy and Graves' hyperthyroidism. The study amplified TCR beta CDR3 regions using RNA transcripts. HTBI primers were used in a first-round RT-PCR, which preceded a second-round multiplex PCR. MiXCR, applied by TCRdb to the multiplex PCR reads, yields one record per CDR3 protein. The sample carries over 200,000 distinct CDR3 sequences, approximately 29% recorded once. Sequenced material: peripheral blood. These TCRs come from a man between 45 and 60 years old with Graves' ophthalmopathy.

This clonotype was observed many times. The chain employs TRBV12-3 or TRBV12-4 and TRBJ2-7, with 9 bases lining up with TRBD1. The V gene end was trimmed by 4 bases and the J gene end by 2 bases; junction bases not matched to a gene: 3. The CDR3 has 14 residues. The DNA for the CDR3 is TGTGCCAGCAGTTCAGGACAGGGGACCTACGAGCAGTACTTC. Amino acids: CASSSGQGTYEQYF.

This clonotype was detected ten times or more. The rearrangement uses TRBV30 and TRBJ1-2; D remains unclear. With 2 bases removed from V and 2 bases from J, the gap between germline ends came to 9 bases. Germline CDR1 reads GTSNPN; CDR2 reads SVGIG (reference sequence). The CDR3 loop spans 13 amino acids. CDR3 sequence: CAWSSGRNYGYTF. In nucleotides, the CDR3 is TGTGCCTGGAGTTCAGGACGGAACTATGGCTACACCTTC.

There are many counts of this clonotype. The V and J genes are TRBV4-3 and TRBJ1-5, with a tentative D call TRBD1 (6 bases). CDR1 LGHNA and CDR2 YSLEER come from the germline V gene. Between the trimmed V and J ends, which lost 0 bases and 5 bases, there was a span of 8 bases. CDR3 length equals 14 residues. DNA for the CDR3: TGCGCCAGCAGCCAAGATAGGGGGTATCAGCCCCAGCATTTT. Protein sequence: CASSQDRGYQPQHF.

This clonotype was found a few times. The rearrangement joins TRBV28 to TRBJ2-5; maybe TRBD1 (6 bases). Germline V gene data show CDR1 as MDHEN and CDR2 as SYDVKM. CDR3 length: 15 amino acids. V lost 1 base to trimming and J lost 5 bases, with 14 bases between them. CDR3 bases: TGTGCCAGCAGTTTATTACAGGGTGCGTCGGAGACCCAGTACTTC. It specifies CASSLLQGASETQYF.

Many counts were recorded for this clonotype. The V call is TRBV12-3 or TRBV12-4, the J call TRBJ1-1, with 8 bases that match TRBD1. Germline trimming cut 5 bases from V and 4 bases from J; bases unmatched to any gene: 6. The CDR3 spans 14 residues. This chain's CDR3 is CASSRQGRGTEAFF. CDR3 coding DNA: TGTGCCAGCAGTCGACAGGGGCGGGGCACTGAAGCTTTCTTT.

There are many counts of this clonotype. This chain joins TRBV7-2 and TRBJ2-5; D not resolved. The CDR3 loop spans 13 amino acids. Trimming took 0 bases from V and 5 from J, leaving 7 bases between them. Germline lookup yields CDR1 SGHTA and CDR2 FQGNSA. CDR3 nucleotide sequence: TGTGCCAGCAGCTTAGCGCCTGGGGAGACCCAGTACTTC. Its protein product is CASSLAPGETQYF.

The V call is TRBV28, the J call TRBJ2-7, with D perhaps matching TRBD1 (5 bases). Trimming shortened V by 9 bases and J by 7 bases, and 25 bases separated the two germline ends. CDR3 length: 15 amino acids. The germline V gene encodes CDR1 MDHEN and CDR2 SYDVKM. CDR3 residues: CASTNPDTTLREQYF. The CDR3 DNA sequence: TGTGCCAGTACCAACCCGGACACCACCTTACGGGAGCAGTACTTC.

This clonotype came up once. The genes are TRBV28 and TRBJ1-2; a possible D gene is TRBD1 (6 bases). This CDR3 contains 16 residues. Between the trimmed V and J ends, which lost 5 bases and 2 bases, there was a span of 18 bases. Germline V CDR1 and CDR2: MDHEN, SYDVKM. CDR3 sequence reads: CASSPFTTGLNYGYTF. DNA of the CDR3: TGTGCCAGCAGTCCATTCACCACAGGGTTAAACTATGGCTACACCTTC.

The chain joins TRBV20-1 to TRBJ2-7, with D perhaps matching TRBD1 (8 bases). Trimming left V 2 bases short and J 0 bases short, with 14 bases between. The CDR3 spans 15 residues. The germline V gene encodes CDR1 DFQATT and CDR2 SNEGSKA (reference sequence). The DNA for the CDR3 is TGCAGTGCTAGAAAAAACAGGGGGGGCTCCTACGAGCAGTACTTC. This codes for CSARKNRGGSYEQYF.

This clonotype was seen many times. The chain joins TRBV30 to TRBJ1-1, with 9 bases matching TRBD1. V lost 2 bases to trimming and J lost 6 bases; unmatched junction nucleotides: 10. Germline lookup yields CDR1 GTSNPN and CDR2 SVGIG (reference sequence). This CDR3 has 15 amino acids. CDR3 sequence reads: CAWSKGTGTVAEAFF. In DNA, the CDR3 is TGTGCCTGGAGTAAAGGGACAGGGACGGTCGCTGAAGCTTTCTTT.

The CDR3 coding sequence is TGTGCCACCAGTGATCCTAAGAAGGACGAGCAGTACTTC. Its translation is CATSDPKKDEQYF. V gene TRBV24-1 combines with J gene TRBJ2-7; the D is unclear. Looked up from germline, CDR1 is KGHDR and CDR2 is SFDVKD. The CDR3 has 13 amino acids. The germline V and J ends were trimmed by 3 bases and 5 bases, with 10 bases remaining between them.

This clonotype was counted at least ten times. One junction end disagrees with the germline gene, perhaps due to a read error. J is TRBJ1-1 and V is TRBV12-3 or TRBV12-4; D is unresolved. This CDR3 is built from 14 residues. CDR3 region: CASSFALGNTVAFF. CDR3 DNA sequence: TGTGCCAGCAGTTTCGCCCTGGGGAACACTGTAGCTTTCTTT.

This clonotype was seen at least ten times. The rearrangement uses TRBV6-2 or TRBV6-3 and TRBJ2-7; D might be TRBD2 (6 bases). This CDR3 region has 14 residues. Germline V gene data show CDR1 as MNHEY and CDR2 as SVGEGT. V was shortened by 6 bases and J by 2 bases, with 14 bases between the two germline ends. The DNA for the CDR3 is TGTGCCAGCAGCACCCAGCGGGCGGCCTACGAGCAGTACTTC. Translating gives CASSTQRAAYEQYF.

This clonotype appeared many times. V gene TRBV28 combines with J gene TRBJ2-5; 9 nucleotides line up with TRBD1. Per the germline V gene, CDR1 is MDHEN and CDR2 is SYDVKM. V shed 5 bases and J 5 bases; nucleotides not matched to a gene: 6. There are 14 residues in the CDR3. CDR3 coding DNA: TGTGCCAGCAGTACAACAGGGGGCGAGGAGACCCAGTACTTC. This gives the protein CASSTTGGEETQYF.

The chain joins TRBV11-3 to TRBJ1-3; 8 bases line up with TRBD1. This CDR3 is built from 15 residues. Germline lookup yields CDR1 SGHNT and CDR2 YENEEA. The V and J ends lost 3 bases and 3 bases, in that order; junction bases with no gene match: 4. CDR3 in amino acids: CASSFGQGYGNTIYF. The CDR3 nucleotides read TGTGCCAGCAGCTTCGGACAGGGCTATGGAAACACCATATATTTT. The variable domain in full, completed from reference TRBV11-3 and TRBJ1-3, reads EAGVVQSPRYKIIEKKQPVAFWCNPISGHNTLYWYLQNLGQGPELLIRYENEEAVDDSQLPKDRFSAERLKGVDSTLKIQPAELGDSAVYLCASSFGQGYGNTIYFGEGSWLTVV.

There are many counts of this clonotype. The chain uses TRBV19 and TRBJ1-1; 7 positions match TRBD1. There are 16 residues in the CDR3. Germline CDR1 is LNHDA and CDR2 is SQIVND (reference sequence). V gave up 3 bases and J gave up 4 bases; unmatched junction bases: 11. In DNA, the CDR3 is TGTGCCAGTAGTATTACCGTGGGACAGCCCCTCACTGAAGCTTTCTTT. Its translation is CASSITVGQPLTEAFF. Combining the CDR3 with reference TRBV19 and TRBJ1-1 gives the whole variable domain DGGITQSPKYLFRKEGQNVTLSCEQNLNHDAMYWYRQDPGQGLRLIYYSQIVNDFQKGDIAEGYSVSREKKESFPLTVTSAQKNPTAFYLCASSITVGQPLTEAFFGQGTRLTVV.

Points on this clonotype: A much larger clone lies a single base off, so this may be a read error. This chain joins TRBV6-2 or TRBV6-3 and TRBJ2-5; no clear D gene. Germline V gene sequence: CDR1 MNHEY, CDR2 SVGEGT. CDR3 length equals 14 residues. The CDR3 nucleotides are TGTGCCAGCAGTTACTCAAGGCCCCAAGAGTCCCAGTACTTC. It codes for CASSYSRPQESQYF.

This clonotype was picked up many times. The chain links TRBV28 to TRBJ2-5; D is ambiguous. Germline CDR1 and CDR2: MDHEN and SYDVKM. This CDR3 is built from 13 residues. The V end was cut by 5 bases, the J end by 0 bases, with 7 bases between. CDR3 nucleotide sequence: TGTGCCAGCAGTAGGAGAGACCAAGAGACCCAGTACTTC. Translation gives CASSRRDQETQYF.

This clonotype showed up many times. The chain is built from TRBV15 and TRBJ2-7, with D uncertain. The V gene lost 5 bases and the J gene lost 5 bases, with 13 bases spanning the gap. The CDR3 is 13 residues long. The V gene's germline CDR1 is LNHNV and CDR2 YYDKDF (reference sequence). Written as DNA, the CDR3 is TGTGCCACCAGCTTTCGGAGCTCTGACGAGCAGTACTTC. Translating gives CATSFRSSDEQYF. The full variable domain, in which reference TRBV15 and TRBJ2-7 provide the parts outside the CDR3, is DAMVIQNPRYQVTQFGKPVTLSCSQTLNHNVMYWYQQKSSQAPKLLFHYYDKDFNNEADTPDNFQSRRPNTSFCFLDIRSPGLGDTAMYLCATSFRSSDEQYFGPGTRLTVT.

This sequence joins TRBV6-5 and TRBJ1-1; 7 nucleotides match TRBD1. CDR1 MNHEY and CDR2 SVGAGI come from the germline V gene. Trimming cost V 2 bases and J 1 base; bases outside gene matches: 7. The CDR3 is 16 residues long. CDR3 sequence reads: CASSYPSTGANTEAFF. CDR3 DNA: TGTGCCAGCAGTTACCCTTCAACAGGGGCGAACACTGAAGCTTTCTTT.

This clonotype occurred many times. V and J are TRBV6-2 or TRBV6-3 and TRBJ2-2; 8 bases are shared with TRBD2. The CDR3 runs 15 residues. Germline CDR1 is MNHEY and CDR2 is SVGEGT. With 7 bases clipped from V and 5 bases from J, the junction kept 9 bases outside the gene matches. CDR3 nucleotide sequence: TGTGCCAGCACCGGGACTAGAGTTGGGACCGGGGAGCTGTTTTTT. This translates into CASTGTRVGTGELFF.

This clonotype appeared a few times. V gene TRBV15 combines with J gene TRBJ2-7; the D gene is possibly TRBD2 (6 bases). Germline CDR1 is LNHNV and CDR2 is YYDKDF (reference sequence). The CDR3 sequence is 13 residues long. V shed 0 bases and J shed 7 bases, with 10 bases lying between them. CDR3 residues: CATSREGTWEQYF. CDR3 nucleotide sequence: TGTGCCACCAGCAGAGAAGGGACTTGGGAGCAGTACTTC.

This clonotype was recorded many times. V gene TRBV29-1 combines with J gene TRBJ2-7; D gene unclear. Per the germline V gene, CDR1 is SQVTM and CDR2 is ANQGSEA. The CDR3 is 10 amino acids. Trimming left V 6 bases short and J 7 bases short, with 10 bases between. CDR3 nucleotide sequence: TGCAGCGTCCGGGCCCTGGAGCAGTACTTC. Amino acids: CSVRALEQYF.